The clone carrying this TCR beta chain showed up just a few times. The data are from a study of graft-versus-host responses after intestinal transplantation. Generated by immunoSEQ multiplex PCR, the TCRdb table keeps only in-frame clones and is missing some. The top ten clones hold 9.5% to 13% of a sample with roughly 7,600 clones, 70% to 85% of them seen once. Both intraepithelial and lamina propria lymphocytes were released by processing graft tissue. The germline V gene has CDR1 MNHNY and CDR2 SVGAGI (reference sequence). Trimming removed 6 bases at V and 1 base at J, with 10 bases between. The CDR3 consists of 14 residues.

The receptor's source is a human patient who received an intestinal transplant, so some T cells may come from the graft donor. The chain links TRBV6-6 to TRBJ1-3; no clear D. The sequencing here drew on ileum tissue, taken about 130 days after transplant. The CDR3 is CASSHGVSGNTIYF. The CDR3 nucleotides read TGTGCCAGCAGCCACGGGGTATCTGGAAACACCATATATTTT.